The rows below give T cell receptor beta chains drawn from one sample of a study of beta chain features in type 1 diabetes. Sequencing was performed with immunoSEQ multiplex PCR; in TCRdb, only in-frame clones are kept and a portion is missing. The sample yields around 450,000 clones, over 9.5% seen once. The sequencing input was naive CD4+ T cells from blood. These receptors came from a woman aged 18 to 35 in good health. CDR3s include the opening cysteine and the closing phenylalanine or tryptophan.

TRBV15 CATSSRDRGPQPQHF
TRBV7-2 CASSSQGGTEAFF
TRBV9 CASSVDPYNEQFF
TRBV27 CASSLDRGYQPQHF
TRBV30 CAWSRGTADTQYF
TRBV5-1 CASKRQSTNTEAFF
TRBV7-2 CASSFTLNEQFF
TRBV7-7 CASSLSTAGEQFF
TRBV5-1 CASSVDRIIYGYTF
TRBV27 CASSFRDNHGYTF
TRBV21-1 CASSKGLF
TRBV7-6 CASSLTPASGTSIRSTDTQYF
TRBV11-3 CASSGQGSTEAFF
TRBV9 CASSVVGTPNTGELFF
TRBV7-9 CASSFGDGYTF
TRBV12-5 CASGPGTSGRTDTQYF
TRBV4-2 CASSRTDRGFFYEQYF
TRBV5-1 CASSLSAAEETQYF
TRBV13 CASRRVGREKLFF
TRBV29-1 CSVRRGYEQYF
TRBV28 CASSSGANVLTF
TRBV5-1 CASSLGTAGYEQYF
TRBV7-2 CASSLGVGTDTQYF
TRBV29-1 CSAPTGGRTDTQYF
TRBV28 CAGGQPPGDTQYF
TRBV7-2 CASSLVQQRSYEQYF
TRBV7-2 CASSPPGYRADYGYTF
TRBV7-9 CASSTTRNNEQFF
TRBV5-1 CASSTTSGSSEQYF
TRBV7-2 CASSPGPTDTQYF
TRBV7-9 CASRERTGAINEQFF
TRBV30 CAWSGAGALYEQYF
TRBV4-1 CASSQGFGVNSPLHF
TRBV7-9 CASRPTGTRTLNTEAFF
TRBV7-3 CASSLSGRNQETQYF
TRBV9 CARWDEQYF
TRBV29-1 CSVDRTGSEAFF
TRBV30 CAWDAGVPGYTF
TRBV27 CASSLTRGQETQYF
TRBV7-9 CASSADRVISETQYF
TRBV15 CATSRDFLYGYTF
TRBV4-1 CASSQGQNRGNEQFF
TRBV20-1 CSARNQETQYF
TRBV6-5 CASRGQTLEAFF
TRBV7-2 CASSFGGEQFF
TRBV9 CASSETGIHEKLFF
TRBV27 CASSLSGGSYNSPLHF
TRBV7-9 CASSWDSPNTGELFF
TRBV7-3 CASSLNAGGYEQYF
TRBV4-2 CASSPRGGRREKLFF